Below are 29 T cell receptor beta chains sequenced from a single sample in a study of T cell repertoires in cytomegalovirus infection. TCRdb itself ran the reads through MiXCR, one entry per CDR3 protein. The sample has hundreds of thousands of distinct CDR3 sequences, roughly 24% seen once. The source material was CD8+ T cells from PBMCs. These receptors all come from a human donor in good health (CMV status not recorded). Some clones in this sample may be carry-over from other donors' samples.

This clonotype was observed a few times. The chain recombines TRBV20-1 with TRBJ1-2; tentative D call: TRBD1 (5 bases). The V end lost 0 bases, the J end lost 3 bases, and 14 bases lay between the germline ends. The CDR3 totals 15 residues. Germline assignment: CDR1 DFQATT and CDR2 SNEGSKA (reference sequence). This CDR3 reads CSARDLWQGDYGYTF. CDR3 sequence (DNA): TGCAGTGCTAGAGATCTTTGGCAGGGAGACTATGGCTACACCTTC.

This clonotype was seen at least ten times. The V gene is TRBV6-2 or TRBV6-3, the J gene TRBJ1-3; D gene ambiguous. The length of the CDR3 is 17 residues. Germline CDR1 is MNHEY and CDR2 is SVGEGT. Trimming took off 6 bases at V and 0 bases at J, with 18 bases between the two ends. The CDR3 spells CASSLNRAASSGNTIYF. CDR3 bases: TGTGCCAGCAGCCTCAATCGAGCGGCAAGCTCTGGAAACACCATATATTTT.

The chain is built from TRBV28 and TRBJ2-3, with 8 bases fitting TRBD2. Germline loops: CDR1 MDHEN, CDR2 SYDVKM. V dropped 4 bases and J dropped 5; count of bases not matched to a gene: 23. This CDR3 spans 20 amino acids. The CDR3 reads CASSYPPQGAAGGRVDTQYF. The CDR3 DNA sequence: TGTGCCAGCAGTTACCCCCCGCAAGGGGCGGCGGGGGGCAGGGTAGATACGCAGTATTTT.

The gene calls are TRBV4-3 and TRBJ1-6; 8 bases align to TRBD1. This CDR3 contains 17 residues. Germline loops: CDR1 LGHNA, CDR2 YSLEER. Trimming cost V 0 bases and J 10 bases; bases outside gene matches: 11. The CDR3 reads CASSQDPAGTGKSPLHF. As DNA, the CDR3 is TGCGCCAGCAGCCAAGATCCGGCCGGGACAGGAAAATCACCCCTCCACTTT.

The chain uses TRBV4-1 and TRBJ2-2; 8 bases align to TRBD2. The V and J ends lost 1 base and 3 bases, in that order; junction bases with no gene match: 4. The V gene's germline CDR1 is MGHRA and CDR2 YSYEKL. There are 16 residues in the CDR3. CDR3 in DNA: TGCGCCAGCAGCCAAGCAGCGGGGGTCCACACCGGGGAGCTGTTTTTT. The encoded protein is CASSQAAGVHTGELFF.

To note about this clonotype: It may be a read error: a sequence one base away is much more abundant. The genes are TRBV27 and TRBJ1-2; 7 nucleotides match TRBD1. There are 14 residues in the CDR3. With 3 bases clipped from V and 3 bases from J, the junction kept 4 bases outside the gene matches. The germline V gene has CDR1 MNHEY and CDR2 SMNVEV (reference sequence). Here the CDR3 reads CASSFRGGHYGYTF. CDR3 nucleotide sequence: TGTGCCAGCAGTTTCAGGGGGGGACACTATGGCTACACCTTC.

The gene calls are TRBV6-5 and TRBJ1-1; D gene unclear. The V end was cut by 2 bases, the J end by 5 bases, with 9 bases between. The CDR3 runs to 13 residues. Germline lookup yields CDR1 MNHEY and CDR2 SVGAGI. The CDR3 protein is CASSYNSGTEAFF. CDR3 in DNA: TGTGCCAGCAGTTACAACAGCGGAACTGAAGCTTTCTTT.

This clonotype was counted between two and nine times. The chain joins TRBV29-1 to TRBJ2-1; tentatively, D is TRBD1 (6 bases). This CDR3 contains 10 residues. The V end lost 7 bases, the J end lost 6 bases, and 7 bases lay between the germline ends. Germline V gene sequence: CDR1 SQVTM, CDR2 ANQGSEA. For the CDR3, the DNA is TGCAGCGGAGGGGGCAATGAGCAGTTCTTC. Translated: CSGGGNEQFF.

This clonotype showed up just once. This sequence may be a read error, since a much larger clone differs from it by one base. V usage is TRBV13 and J usage is TRBJ2-7; 7 bases fit TRBD1. In germline, CDR1 is PRHDT, CDR2 FYEKMQ (reference sequence). The junction had 3 bases not matched to a gene; V was cut back by 1 base and J by 3 bases. The CDR3 is 14 residues long. The CDR3: CASSLEGGFYEQYV. The CDR3, as DNA: TGTGCCAGCAGCTTAGAAGGGGGCTTCTACGAGCAGTACGTC.

The genes are TRBV29-1 and TRBJ2-5; D gene ambiguous. Germline loops: CDR1 SQVTM, CDR2 ANQGSEA. V dropped 0 bases and J dropped 4 bases, with 9 bases sitting between them. The length of the CDR3 is 13 residues. The CDR3 loop reads CSVEDGLGETQYF. The CDR3 region has the DNA TGCAGCGTTGAAGACGGGTTAGGAGAGACCCAGTACTTC.

The chain uses TRBV20-1 and TRBJ1-1; D is unclear. The CDR3 totals 12 residues. V shed 4 bases and J shed 3 bases, with 9 bases lying between them. CDR1 and CDR2 from the germline V gene are DFQATT and SNEGSKA (reference sequence). The CDR3 coding sequence is TGCAGTGCTACCGAGGAGGACACTGAAGCTTTCTTT. It specifies CSATEEDTEAFF.

This clonotype appeared a few times. The V and J genes are TRBV20-1 and TRBJ2-1; no firm D call. The CDR3 length is 13 residues. Deletions cut 0 bases from V and 12 bases from J, with 15 bases between. The germline gives CDR1 DFQATT, CDR2 SNEGSKA (reference sequence). CDR3: CSARDLGGPAQFF. For the CDR3, the DNA is TGCAGTGCTAGAGATCTCGGCGGACCAGCGCAGTTCTTC.

The CDR3 reads CASSHGQGFQETQYF. The CDR3 nucleotides read TGTGCCAGCAGTCACGGACAGGGGTTCCAAGAGACCCAGTACTTC. The gene calls are TRBV28 and TRBJ2-5; 9 bases fit TRBD1. V dropped 5 bases and J dropped 1; count of bases not matched to a gene: 5. This CDR3 has 15 residues. Germline V lookup: CDR1 MDHEN, CDR2 SYDVKM.

This clonotype has just a few counts. The CDR3 is CASKYIRVVNTEAFF. The CDR3 DNA reads as TGTGCCAGCAAGTACATCAGGGTGGTGAACACTGAAGCTTTCTTT. The chain carries TRBV6-1 and TRBJ1-1, with D maybe TRBD1 (5 bases). There are 15 residues in the CDR3. The germline V gene encodes CDR1 MNHNS and CDR2 SASEGT. V was shortened by 7 bases and J by 0 bases, with 15 bases between the two germline ends.

This clonotype was seen many times. The rearrangement links TRBV7-2 to TRBJ1-6; D unresolved. V lost 2 bases, J lost 4 bases, and 12 bases lay in between. CDR1 SGHTA and CDR2 FQGNSA come from the germline V gene. This CDR3 comprises 16 residues. The CDR3: CASSLFVREYNSPLHF. The CDR3, as DNA: TGTGCCAGCAGCTTATTCGTACGGGAGTATAATTCACCCCTCCACTTT.

This clonotype was observed a single time. This chain joins TRBV4-3 and TRBJ2-1; tentatively, D is TRBD2 (6 bases). V gave up 1 base and J gave up 4 bases, with 14 bases separating them. Germline CDR1 and CDR2: LGHNA and YSLEER. The CDR3 has 16 residues. CDR3 coding DNA: TGCGCCAGCAGCCAAGCCGGGACTGGAGAATACAATGAGCAGTTCTTC. Translated: CASSQAGTGEYNEQFF.

In regard to this clonotype: With a much larger clone just one base away, this may be a read error. The V gene is TRBV7-4, the J gene TRBJ2-7; 11 bases match TRBD2. Germline assignment: CDR1 SGHVT and CDR2 SQSDAQ. The CDR3 length is 17 residues. V was pared by 10 bases and J by 0 bases, with 14 bases of the junction left unmatched. In DNA form, the CDR3 reads TGTGCCAACAGTTCCTCTAGCGGGGGGATCCTCTCCTACGAGCAGTACTTC. This codes for CANSSSSGGILSYEQYF.

This sequence joins TRBV14 and TRBJ2-1; D is unclear. With 1 base removed from V and 5 bases from J, the gap between germline ends came to 3 bases. Germline CDR1 SGHDN, CDR2 FVKESK. The CDR3 is made up of 12 amino acids. CDR3 loop: CASSQVDNEQFF. In nucleotides, the CDR3 is TGTGCCAGCAGCCAAGTCGACAATGAGCAGTTCTTC. Full variable domain (remainder filled in from reference TRBV14 and TRBJ2-1): EAGVTQFPSHSVIEKGQTVTLRCDPISGHDNLYWYRRVMGKEIKFLLHFVKESKQDESGMPNNRFLAERTGGTYSTLKVQPAELEDSGVYFCASSQVDNEQFFGPGTRLTVL.

This clonotype was recorded a few times. The chain couples TRBV4-1 to TRBJ1-1; D not resolved. With 1 base removed from V and 0 bases from J, the gap between germline ends came to 6 bases. CDR3 length equals 14 residues. Germline V gene sequence: CDR1 MGHRA, CDR2 YSYEKL. The CDR3 sequence: CASSQVSLNTEAFF. In nucleotides, the CDR3 is TGCGCCAGCAGCCAAGTTTCCTTGAACACTGAAGCTTTCTTT.

V usage is TRBV7-9 and J usage is TRBJ2-7; possible D gene TRBD1, 5 bases. V lost 5 bases to trimming and J lost 7 bases, with 12 bases between them. Germline V gene data show CDR1 as SEHNR and CDR2 as FQNEAQ (reference sequence). The CDR3 covers 12 residues. The CDR3 spells CASSAGSWEQYV. The CDR3 region has the DNA TGTGCCAGCAGCGCAGGGTCGTGGGAGCAGTACGTC.

The rearrangement joins TRBV6-6 to TRBJ2-3, with 7 bases lining up with TRBD2. The germline gives CDR1 MNHNY, CDR2 SVGAGI (reference sequence). The junction had 6 bases not matched to a gene; V was cut back by 6 bases and J by 0 bases. This CDR3 has 15 amino acids. CDR3 amino acids: CASSQSGISTDTQYF. The CDR3 coding sequence is TGTGCCAGCAGCCAGAGCGGGATTAGCACAGATACGCAGTATTTT.

On this clonotype itself: Its ends do not fully match the called genes, so a read error is possible. The chain employs TRBV20-1 and TRBJ1-1, with a tentative D call TRBD1 (6 bases). This CDR3 is 15 amino acids long. Germline V gene sequence: CDR1 DFQATT, CDR2 SNEGSKA (reference sequence). The CDR3 DNA reads as TGCAGTGCTGGAGAGGGGGGACGAATGAACACTGAAGCTTTCTTT. Translated, it gives CSAGEGGRMNTEAFF.

In DNA, the CDR3 is TGCAGTGCTAGAGCCCGGGAGGGATACGAGCAGTACGTC. Protein sequence: CSARAREGYEQYV. This chain connects TRBV20-1 to TRBJ2-7; 8 bases fit TRBD2. V dropped 1 base and J dropped 4; count of bases not matched to a gene: 3. The CDR3 length is 13 residues. The germline CDR1 and CDR2 sequences are DFQATT and SNEGSKA (reference sequence).

This clonotype came up a few times. The V call is TRBV20-1, the J call TRBJ2-1; TRBD2 matches 9 bases. The CDR3 loop spans 16 amino acids. The J segment lost 0 bases and the V segment lost 3 bases, leaving 6 bases of the junction unmatched. Looked up from germline, CDR1 is DFQATT and CDR2 is SNEGSKA (reference sequence). As DNA, the CDR3 is TGCAGTGCTAGCCAGCGGGGGGTGGGCTCCTACAATGAGCAGTTCTTC. It encodes CSASQRGVGSYNEQFF.

The chain employs TRBV14 and TRBJ1-2; D perhaps matches TRBD1 (6 bases). The CDR3 has 15 residues. V lost 1 base, J lost 4 bases, and 13 bases lay in between. In germline, CDR1 is SGHDN, CDR2 FVKESK. The CDR3, as DNA: TGTGCCAGCAGCCAAGGGGACATCGACTTCTATGGCTACACCTTC. Its translation: CASSQGDIDFYGYTF.

This clonotype was seen more than once but under ten times. The genes are TRBV7-9 and TRBJ2-7; no clear D gene. Trimming left V 8 bases short and J 1 base short, with 6 bases between. The CDR3 covers 11 residues. Looked up from germline, CDR1 is SEHNR and CDR2 is FQNEAQ (reference sequence). The CDR3: CASAQSYEQYV. DNA for the CDR3: TGTGCCAGCGCCCAATCCTACGAGCAGTACGTC.

J is TRBJ2-7 and V is TRBV10-3; 10 positions agree with TRBD2. The CDR3 covers 15 residues. Trimming cost V 1 base and J 3 bases; bases outside gene matches: 3. Germline loops: CDR1 ENHRY, CDR2 SYGVKD. CDR3 sequence: CAISEFTSGVYEQYV. Written as DNA, the CDR3 is TGTGCCATCAGTGAGTTTACTAGCGGGGTCTACGAGCAGTACGTC.

The sample holds a few counts of this clonotype. J is TRBJ1-1 and V is TRBV29-1; D not resolved. The CDR3 is 13 residues long. Germline loops: CDR1 SQVTM, CDR2 ANQGSEA. The V end was cut by 7 bases, the J end by 3 bases, with 15 bases between. The CDR3 spells CSARTPADTEAFF. CDR3 coding DNA: TGCAGCGCTCGGACCCCCGCCGACACTGAAGCTTTCTTT.

The chain links TRBV20-1 to TRBJ2-7; 8 bases align to TRBD1. V dropped 1 base and J dropped 3; count of bases not matched to a gene: 5. The CDR3 has 14 amino acids. Germline CDR1 and CDR2: DFQATT and SNEGSKA (reference sequence). The chain's CDR3 is CSARGTGSSYEQYV. In nucleotides, the CDR3 is TGCAGTGCTAGAGGGACAGGGTCCAGCTACGAGCAGTACGTC.